These 10 T cell receptor beta chains came from one sample sequenced in a study of shared clonotypes between healthy human individuals. The data were produced by immunoSEQ multiplex PCR, yet TCRdb's version contains in-frame clones alone and is incomplete. Of around 2.3 million clones listed, 90% to 97% are singletons. The specimen was naive CD4+ T cells sorted from blood. Subset in this sample: CD45RA+ positively selected. Receptors originate from a man younger than 35 in good health.

This clone appeared once. The chain has TRBV25-1 and TRBJ2-7; no clear D. Germline CDR1 MGHDK, CDR2 SYGVNS. CDR3 length equals 14 residues. Trimming left V 0 bases short and J 5 bases short, with 11 bases between. The chain's CDR3 is CASSEYKGSDEQYF. CDR3 coding DNA: TGTGCCAGCAGTGAATACAAGGGCTCGGACGAGCAGTACTTC.

Notes on this clone: This specimen includes other DNA sequences encoding the same CDR3. V is TRBV6-1 and J is TRBJ2-7, with no clear D. Trimming cost V 3 bases and J 0 bases, with 0 bases left between them. CDR1 and CDR2 from the germline V gene are MNHNS and SASEGT. The CDR3 is 11 residues long. CDR3 region: CASSDSYEQYF. Written as DNA, the CDR3 is TGTGCCAGCAGTGACTCCTACGAGCAGTACTTC.

V is TRBV29-1 and J is TRBJ2-3; D might be TRBD1 (5 bases). Trimming removed 7 bases at V and 3 bases at J, with 11 bases between. The germline V gene encodes CDR1 SQVTM and CDR2 ANQGSEA. The CDR3 contains 12 residues. CDR3 nucleotide sequence: TGCAGCGGTATACAGGCGACAGATACGCAGTATTTT. Protein sequence: CSGIQATDTQYF.

V usage is TRBV7-5 and J usage is TRBJ2-7; the table's D call, TRBD1, was not checked against the DNA. TRBV7-5 represents a pseudogene. The CDR3 has 17 residues. CDR3 nucleotides: TGTGCCAGAAGCTCCGAATACTCCGGGACAGGGGACTACGAGCAGTACTTC. Its translation: CARSSEYSGTGDYEQYF.

Notes on this clone: The sample has other DNA sequences that encode this CDR3 too. V and J are TRBV6-6 and TRBJ1-2, with D uncertain. The CDR3 covers 12 residues. Germline V gives CDR1 MNHNY, CDR2 SVGAGI (reference sequence). Trimming stripped 0 bases from V and 6 bases from J, with 5 bases between. This chain's CDR3 is CASSYSRDGYTF. The CDR3 DNA sequence: TGTGCCAGCAGTTACTCGCGGGATGGCTACACCTTC.

This chain links TRBV5-1 with TRBJ1-2; 7 bases line up with TRBD1. Germline trimming cut 0 bases from V and 1 base from J; bases unmatched to any gene: 6. Germline assignment: CDR1 SGHRS and CDR2 YFSETQ. The CDR3 runs 16 residues. For the CDR3, the DNA is TGCGCCAGCAGCTTGGGGGGACAGCCTCTTAACTATGGCTACACCTTC. Encoded protein: CASSLGGQPLNYGYTF.

J is TRBJ2-7 and V is TRBV6-5; TRBD2 matches at 7 bases. Germline trimming cut 10 bases from V and 3 bases from J; bases unmatched to any gene: 15. The CDR3 extends over 15 amino acids. CDR1 MNHEY and CDR2 SVGAGI come from the germline V gene. CDR3 in amino acids: CAIKRGVLWGYEQYF. The CDR3 nucleotides read TGTGCCATCAAACGGGGGGTCCTGTGGGGCTACGAGCAGTACTTC.

The count of this clone is one. V and J are TRBV7-2 and TRBJ1-4; no definite D call. This CDR3 region has 14 residues. CDR1 is SGHTA, CDR2 FQGNSA, per germline. Trimming stripped 2 bases from V and 2 bases from J, with 6 bases between. Here the CDR3 reads CASSLQRTNEKLFF. The CDR3 nucleotides are TGTGCCAGCAGCTTACAACGGACTAATGAAAAACTGTTTTTT.

This sequence joins TRBV7-2 and TRBJ1-6, with D possibly matching TRBD1 (5 bases). This CDR3 is 16 amino acids long. The germline V and J ends were trimmed by 1 base and 7 bases, with 14 bases remaining between them. Germline CDR1 reads SGHTA; CDR2 reads FQGNSA. This chain's CDR3 is CASSLVRGSVNSPLHF. DNA for the CDR3: TGTGCCAGCAGCTTAGTCCGGGGGTCAGTGAATTCACCCCTCCACTTT.

The chain joins TRBV27 to TRBJ1-5, with 8 bases that match TRBD1. V lost 4 bases to trimming and J lost 4 bases; unmatched junction nucleotides: 12. From germline, CDR1 is MNHEY and CDR2 SMNVEV (reference sequence). The CDR3 totals 17 residues. This CDR3 reads CASSSRAAGGMNQPQHF. The CDR3 DNA reads TGTGCCAGCAGTTCCCGTGCGGCAGGGGGCATGAATCAGCCCCAGCATTTT.